Included here is one T cell receptor beta chain sequence, with context. Its cognate antigen is unknown. Data came from immunoSEQ multiplex PCR; TCRdb stores just in-frame clones and leaves some out. The table has about 96,000 clones, about 92% seen once. Time point meaning: cycle 4 day 1 (C4D1), after five to seven weeks of nivolumab. Every single patient, without exception, relapsed after autologous stem cell transplantation, and brentuximab vedotin exposure varied. Under best response, outcomes were complete response, partial response or progressive disease. The data belong to a study of PD-1 blockade in classical Hodgkin lymphoma. Study-wide background: Nivolumab 3 mg/kg was given intravenously every 2 weeks. Findings and limits, study-wide: Prior to therapy, complete responders displayed diversity much like that of newly diagnosed patients. A reduction in baseline TCR diversity was reportedly seen in newly diagnosed patients relative to healthy donors.

J lost 4 bases, V lost 5 bases, and 6 bases had no gene match. Germline lookup yields CDR1 LNHNV and CDR2 YYDKDF (reference sequence). The CDR3 sequence is 15 residues long. The material was peripheral blood mononuclear cells (PBMCs), obtained before the fourth cycle of nivolumab. The chain couples TRBV15 to TRBJ2-5, with 11 nucleotides matching TRBD2. The TCR was taken from a human donor with classical Hodgkin lymphoma. The CDR3 protein is CATSPGLADGETQYF. As DNA, the CDR3 is TGTGCCACCAGCCCGGGACTAGCGGATGGAGAGACCCAGTACTTC.